This T cell receptor (beta chain) derives from a study of blood T cells in healthy people across ages. General study points: TCR beta diversity correlated strongly with naive T cell percentage. TCR beta diversity per million T cells fell roughly linearly with age.

Together with a sample-barcoded 5' primer, a J-beta primer mix was included in a second PCR lasting about 7 to 12 cycles. TCRdb redid the calling of the 5' RACE reads with MiXCR, one entry per CDR3 protein. The sample records 700,000 or so distinct CDR3 sequences, about a fifth being singletons. Donors gave around 10 milliliters of peripheral blood apiece. Isolated per sample were at least 6 million PBMCs. This clonotype has only a few counts. Its antigen is currently unknown. The junction departs from the called germline gene at one end, perhaps through a read error. The CDR3 loop spans 16 amino acids. CDR1 is LNHNV and CDR2 is YYDKDF in the germline V gene (reference sequence).

The V gene is TRBV15, the J gene TRBJ2-3; D ambiguous. The source of this sequence is a man aged 65-85 years in good health. Material for sequencing was blood. The CDR3 loop reads CVTSRDRVVLTDTQYF. In DNA, the CDR3 is TGTGTCACCAGCAGAGATAGGGTGGTACTGACAGATACGCAGTATTTT.